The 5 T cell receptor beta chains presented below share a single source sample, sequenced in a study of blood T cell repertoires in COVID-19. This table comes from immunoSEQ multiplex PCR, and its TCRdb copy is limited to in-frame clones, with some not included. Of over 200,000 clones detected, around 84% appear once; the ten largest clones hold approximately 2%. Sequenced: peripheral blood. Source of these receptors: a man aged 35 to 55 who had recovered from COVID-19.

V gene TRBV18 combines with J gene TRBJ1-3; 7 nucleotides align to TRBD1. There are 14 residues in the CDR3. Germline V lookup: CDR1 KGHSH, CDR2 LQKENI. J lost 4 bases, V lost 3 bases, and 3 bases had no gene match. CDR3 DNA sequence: TGTGCCAGCTCACCGACGGACAGGGGAAACACCATATATTTT. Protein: CASSPTDRGNTIYF.

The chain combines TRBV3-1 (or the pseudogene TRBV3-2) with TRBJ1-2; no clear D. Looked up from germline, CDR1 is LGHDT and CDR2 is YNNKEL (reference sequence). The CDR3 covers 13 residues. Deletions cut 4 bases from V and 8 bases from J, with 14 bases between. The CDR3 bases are TGTGCCAGCAGCCGGGGAGGGAGTCAGGGCTACACCTTC. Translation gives CASSRGGSQGYTF.

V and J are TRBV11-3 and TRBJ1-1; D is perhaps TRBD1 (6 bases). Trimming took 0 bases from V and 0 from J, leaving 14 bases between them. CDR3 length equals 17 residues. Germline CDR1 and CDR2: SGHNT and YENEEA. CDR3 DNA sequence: TGTGCCAGCAGCTTAGACACCGTGGGACAAATGAACACTGAAGCTTTCTTT. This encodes CASSLDTVGQMNTEAFF.

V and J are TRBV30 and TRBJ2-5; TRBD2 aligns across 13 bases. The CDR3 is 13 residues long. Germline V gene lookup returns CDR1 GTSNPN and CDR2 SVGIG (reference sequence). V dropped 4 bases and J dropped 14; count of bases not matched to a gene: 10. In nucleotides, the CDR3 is TGTGCCTGGAAAAGTCGACTAGCGGGAGGTGTATACTTC. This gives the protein CAWKSRLAGGVYF.

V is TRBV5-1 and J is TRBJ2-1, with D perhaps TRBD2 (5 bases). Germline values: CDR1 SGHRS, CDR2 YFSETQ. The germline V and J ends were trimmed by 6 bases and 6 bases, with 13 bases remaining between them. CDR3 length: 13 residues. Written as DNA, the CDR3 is TGCGCCAGCAAGGTAGGACTCCTCAATGAGCAGTTCTTC. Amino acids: CASKVGLLNEQFF.